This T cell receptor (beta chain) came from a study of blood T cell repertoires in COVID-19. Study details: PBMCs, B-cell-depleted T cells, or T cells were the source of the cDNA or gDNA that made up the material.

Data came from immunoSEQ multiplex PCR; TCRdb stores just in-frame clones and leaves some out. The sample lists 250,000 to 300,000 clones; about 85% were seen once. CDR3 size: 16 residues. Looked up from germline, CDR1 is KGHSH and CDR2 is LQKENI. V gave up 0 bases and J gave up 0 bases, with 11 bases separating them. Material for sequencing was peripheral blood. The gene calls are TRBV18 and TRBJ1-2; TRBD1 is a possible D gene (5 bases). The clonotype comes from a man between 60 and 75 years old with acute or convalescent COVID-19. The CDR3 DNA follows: TGTGCCAGCTCACCACCGTGGGCGACAGCTAACTATGGCTACACCTTC. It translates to CASSPPWATANYGYTF.